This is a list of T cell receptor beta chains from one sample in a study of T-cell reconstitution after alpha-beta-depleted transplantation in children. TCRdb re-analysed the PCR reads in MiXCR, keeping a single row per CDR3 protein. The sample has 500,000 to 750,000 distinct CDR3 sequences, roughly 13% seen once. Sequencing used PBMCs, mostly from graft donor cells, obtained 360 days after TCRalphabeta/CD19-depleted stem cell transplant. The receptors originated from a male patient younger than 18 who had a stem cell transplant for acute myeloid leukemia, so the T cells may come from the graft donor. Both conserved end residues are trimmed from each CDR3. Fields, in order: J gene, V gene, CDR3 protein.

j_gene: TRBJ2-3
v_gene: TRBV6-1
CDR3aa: ASSTLAGSTDTQY

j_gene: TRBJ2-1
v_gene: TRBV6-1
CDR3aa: ASSRGQGKNEQF

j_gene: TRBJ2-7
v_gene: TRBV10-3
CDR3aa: AITRERGRVDEQY

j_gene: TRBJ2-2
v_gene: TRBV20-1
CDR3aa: CARAYPDPDANGELF

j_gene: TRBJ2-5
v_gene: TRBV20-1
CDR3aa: SATRSSGNQETQY

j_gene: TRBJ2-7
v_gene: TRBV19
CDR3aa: ASSIDMWSYEQY

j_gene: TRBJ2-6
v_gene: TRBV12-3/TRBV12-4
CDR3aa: ASTAWGSGANVLT

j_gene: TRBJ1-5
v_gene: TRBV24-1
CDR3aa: ATRPRARQPQH

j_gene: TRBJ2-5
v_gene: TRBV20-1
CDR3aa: SASRGSGETQY

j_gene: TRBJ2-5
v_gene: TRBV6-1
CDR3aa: ASRSEGGRETQY

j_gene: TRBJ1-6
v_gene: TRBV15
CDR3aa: ATSRGPPGADNSPLH

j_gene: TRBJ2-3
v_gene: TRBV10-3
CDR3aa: AIRVKETTDTQY

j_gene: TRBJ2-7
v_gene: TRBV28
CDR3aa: ASEDRGPLYEQY

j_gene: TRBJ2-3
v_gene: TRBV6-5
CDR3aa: ASSYSALGFVDTQY

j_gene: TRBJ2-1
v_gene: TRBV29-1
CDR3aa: SVVPGPYNEQF

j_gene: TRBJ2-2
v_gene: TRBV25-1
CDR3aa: ASSELVSRAGELF

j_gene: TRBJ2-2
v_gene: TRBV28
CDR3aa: ASSFTGETGELF

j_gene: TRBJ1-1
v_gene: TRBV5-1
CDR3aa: ASSLWAGEWDTEAF

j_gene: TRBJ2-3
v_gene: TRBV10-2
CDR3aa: ASSEFSGRHREGDTQY

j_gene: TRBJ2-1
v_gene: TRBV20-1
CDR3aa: SAEEGNEQF

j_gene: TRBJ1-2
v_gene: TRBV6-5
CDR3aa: ASSYALDSNYGYT

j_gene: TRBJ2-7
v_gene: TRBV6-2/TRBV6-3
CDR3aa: ASSDGLGPYEQY

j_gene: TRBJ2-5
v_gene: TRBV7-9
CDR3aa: ASSLAAASETQY

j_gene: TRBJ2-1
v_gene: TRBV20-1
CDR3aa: SALPGNEQF

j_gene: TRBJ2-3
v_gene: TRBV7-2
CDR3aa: ASSLFTGQGQGDTQY

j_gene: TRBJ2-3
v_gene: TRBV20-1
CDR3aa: SADRSVASTDTQY

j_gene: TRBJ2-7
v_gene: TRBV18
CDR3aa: ASSPFHYRDSGTYEQY

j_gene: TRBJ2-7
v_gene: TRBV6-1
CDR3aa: ASSLAQGYEQY

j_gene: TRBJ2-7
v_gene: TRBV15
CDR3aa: ATSRNWGAAIYEQY

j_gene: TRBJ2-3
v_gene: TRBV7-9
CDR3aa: ASSVDRPDTQY

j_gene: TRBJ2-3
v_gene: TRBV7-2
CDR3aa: ASSLEGQRTDTQY

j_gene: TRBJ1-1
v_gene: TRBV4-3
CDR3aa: ASSQRLDGQLNTEAF

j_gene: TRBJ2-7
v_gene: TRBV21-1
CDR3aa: ATSGYYEQY

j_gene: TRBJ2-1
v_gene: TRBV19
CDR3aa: ASSIVLGPRGEQF

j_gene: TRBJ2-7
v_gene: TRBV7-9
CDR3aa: ASSSLDRKSYEQY

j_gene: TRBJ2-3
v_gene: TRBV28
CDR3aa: ASSSGLAGVLADTQY

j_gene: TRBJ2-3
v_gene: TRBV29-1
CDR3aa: SVAREVAESTDTQY

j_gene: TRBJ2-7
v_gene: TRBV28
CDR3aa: ASRFSGGISEQY

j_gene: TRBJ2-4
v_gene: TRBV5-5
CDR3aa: ASRLRTAKNIQY

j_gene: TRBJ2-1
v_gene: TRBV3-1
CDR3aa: ASSHSGRAYGEQF

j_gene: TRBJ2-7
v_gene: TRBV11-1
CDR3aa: ASSLGSGQGSEQY

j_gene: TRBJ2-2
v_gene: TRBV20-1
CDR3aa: SADSGWGGTGELF

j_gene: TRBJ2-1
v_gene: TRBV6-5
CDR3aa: ASSSLPGVVGEF

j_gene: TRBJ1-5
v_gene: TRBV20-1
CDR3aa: SAEGLGNQRQH

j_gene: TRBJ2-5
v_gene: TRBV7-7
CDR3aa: ASSSSWGETQY

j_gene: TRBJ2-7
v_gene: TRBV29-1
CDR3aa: SAGTSGSEQY

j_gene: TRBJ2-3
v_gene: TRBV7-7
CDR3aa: ASARIGTDTQY

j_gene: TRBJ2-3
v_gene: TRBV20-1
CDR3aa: SASRETDTQY

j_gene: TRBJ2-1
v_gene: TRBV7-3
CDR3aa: ASSLATGAYNEQF

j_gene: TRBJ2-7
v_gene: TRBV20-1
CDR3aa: SARGGDRGAHEQY

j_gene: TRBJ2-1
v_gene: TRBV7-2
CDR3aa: ASSLAGTSGWYEQF

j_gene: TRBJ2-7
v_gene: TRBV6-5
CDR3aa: ASSSLPGVLGRYEQY

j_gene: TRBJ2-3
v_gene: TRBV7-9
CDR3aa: ASSSDVYGRTDTQY

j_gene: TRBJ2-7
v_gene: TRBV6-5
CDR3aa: ASTPVGVSSYEQY

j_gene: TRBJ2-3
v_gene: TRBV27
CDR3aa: ASSPTGTPTDTQY

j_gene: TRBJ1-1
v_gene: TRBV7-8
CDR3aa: ASSRRFSSNTEAF